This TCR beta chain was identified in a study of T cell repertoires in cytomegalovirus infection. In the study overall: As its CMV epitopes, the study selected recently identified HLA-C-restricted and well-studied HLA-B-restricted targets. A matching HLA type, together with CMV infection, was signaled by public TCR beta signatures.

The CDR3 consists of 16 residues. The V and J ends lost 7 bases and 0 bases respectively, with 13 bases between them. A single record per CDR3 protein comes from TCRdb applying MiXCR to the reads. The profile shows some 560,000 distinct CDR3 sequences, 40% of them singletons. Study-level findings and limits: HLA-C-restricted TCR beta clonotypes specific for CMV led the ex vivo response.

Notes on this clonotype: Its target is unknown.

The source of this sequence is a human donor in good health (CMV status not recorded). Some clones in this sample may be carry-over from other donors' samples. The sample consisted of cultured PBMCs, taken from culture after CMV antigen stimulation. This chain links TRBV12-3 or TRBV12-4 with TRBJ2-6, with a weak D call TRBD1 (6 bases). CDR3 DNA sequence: TGTGCCAGCACCTCAGGACAGAACTCTGGGGCCAACGTCCTGACTTTC. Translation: CASTSGQNSGANVLTF.